Sequencing of this T cell receptor beta chain was carried out in a study of blood T cell repertoires in COVID-19 (dated by TCRdb to about 2020). Some background on the complete study: Samples from collaborators originated in the United States, Italy and Spain and spanned both the acute and convalescent phases of COVID-19. The prospective study material was composed of cDNA or gDNA derived from T cells, B-cell-depleted T cells, or PBMCs. Deeply sampled blood TCRbeta repertoires from subjects exposed to, actively infected with, or recovered from COVID-19 were included in the dataset. The repertoires were released in a freely available public database meant as a resource for research on the immune response to SARS-CoV-2. Samples came from the ongoing ImmuneRACE study (first 160 participants) plus 1,254 subjects from 6 global collaborators. A de-identified subject ID, COVID-19 status, age in years and sex were almost always included in the sample metadata. Where available, HLA class I and class II types were taken from metadata supplied by the sample provider and were not determined by assay-based typing. The paper's findings and limits, for the study overall: How much clinical and demographic metadata was included differed by source and by participant, and the metadata was provided uncurated.

This clone was seen just once. What this receptor recognizes is not known. Base qualities are missing; no much larger clone stands one base away. Samples from volunteer blood donors who had recovered from COVID-19 were contributed by a second Seattle source. The collaborating institutions used their own protocols to collect whole blood in K2EDTA tubes. For TCRbeta analysis, collaborator samples were shipped as frozen whole blood, as isolated PBMCs, or as DNA extracted from either sample type. The immunoSEQ Assay, a bias-controlled multiplex PCR, was used to amplify TCRbeta CDR3 regions from genomic DNA. The authors' pipeline ran thus. Nucleated cell counts per sample were estimated from amplification of reference gene primers within the assay. To quantify the absolute abundance of each unique TCRbeta CDR3 rearrangement, sequence reads were collapsed and filtered. For each sample, productive Simpson clonality was calculated as the square root of Simpson's diversity index over productive rearrangements. As stored in TCRdb, this immuneACCESS dataset retains in-frame rearrangements with V and J assigned. A fraction of the clones does not appear; measured against another copy, unresolved V genes explain less than half of the discrepancy, and the remainder lacks a known reason. Clone size and V and J calls were adopted from that table, with D and trimming inferred from the DNA. The table for this sample lists about 170,000 clones; about 88% of them were counted only once. Clones ranked in the top ten supply over 2% of the sample.

Trimming accounts for 3 bases at V and 6 bases at J, while the number of junction bases matched to no gene is 10. Taken from cysteine to phenylalanine, the CDR3 has 17 residues. The only DNA kept is the CDR3, 51 bases in frame from the first base. Taken from the germline V gene, the CDR1 and CDR2 loops are MDHEN and SYDVKM. The TCR comes from a man aged 50 to 60 who had recovered from COVID-19. What was sequenced was peripheral blood. In this chain, TRBV28 is recombined with TRBJ2-3, with 12 bases in between that match TRBD2. Here the CDR3 is given as CASSLGLAGGVADTQYF. The DNA reads TGTGCCAGCAGTTTGGGTCTAGCGGGGGGGGTCGCGGATACGCAGTATTTT.